Below are 14 T cell receptor beta chains sequenced from a single sample in a study of T cells in tumors after PD-1 blockade. This table comes from immunoSEQ multiplex PCR, and its TCRdb copy is limited to in-frame clones, with some not included. The repertoire holds almost 35,000 clones, with around 72% as singletons. The specimen comprised PBMCs, sampled after anti-PD-1 treatment. The receptors here all came from a human donor with basal cell carcinoma.

The chain combines TRBV29-1 with TRBJ1-4, with TRBD1 identical over 11 bases. The junction had 2 bases not matched to a gene; V was cut back by 6 bases and J by 2 bases. Germline values: CDR1 SQVTM, CDR2 ANQGSEA. This CDR3 has 14 residues. The CDR3 DNA reads TGCAGCGTCGGACAGGGGGCCACTAATGAAAAACTGTTTTTT. Its protein product is CSVGQGATNEKLFF.

The rearrangement uses TRBV30 and TRBJ1-3; D is unclear. Germline CDR1 and CDR2: GTSNPN and SVGIG (reference sequence). CDR3 length: 13 amino acids. V shed 0 bases and J shed 4 bases, with 7 bases lying between them. CDR3: CAWSVGSGNTIYF. In DNA form, the CDR3 reads TGTGCCTGGAGTGTGGGTTCAGGAAACACCATATATTTT.

This rearrangement joins TRBV4-1 to TRBJ1-5; possible D gene TRBD1, 5 bases. This CDR3 comprises 15 residues. The V end was cut by 4 bases, the J end by 6 bases, with 16 bases between. Germline values: CDR1 MGHRA, CDR2 YSYEKL. For the CDR3, the DNA is TGCGCCAGCAGCCGATCCCAGGGTTCGGGTCAGCCCCAGCATTTT. As protein: CASSRSQGSGQPQHF.

This chain connects TRBV19 to TRBJ2-3; possibly TRBD1 or TRBD2 for D (5 bases each). Per germline, CDR1 LNHDA and CDR2 SQIVND (reference sequence). This CDR3 contains 15 residues. Trimming shortened V by 5 bases and J by 6 bases, and 18 bases separated the two germline ends. The CDR3 DNA sequence: TGTGCCAGTAGTTCCTGGGACGGCGTGGAGGATACGCAGTATTTT. Translated, it gives CASSSWDGVEDTQYF.

The V gene is TRBV27, the J gene TRBJ2-7, with TRBD1 matching over 9 bases. Germline V gene data show CDR1 as MNHEY and CDR2 as SMNVEV (reference sequence). The CDR3 consists of 14 residues. Unmatched junction bases numbered 2, after V lost 2 bases and J lost 3 bases. CDR3 sequence reads: CASSLLGQGYEQYF. CDR3 bases: TGTGCCAGCAGTTTACTGGGACAGGGCTACGAGCAGTACTTC.

The chain links TRBV30 to TRBJ1-3, with D unresolved. CDR1 and CDR2 (germline): GTSNPN, SVGIG (reference sequence). Between the trimmed V and J ends, which lost 5 bases and 2 bases, there was a span of 7 bases. This CDR3 comprises 12 residues. The CDR3, as DNA: TGTGCCTGGGTAACGGCTGGAAACACCATATATTTT. Its translation: CAWVTAGNTIYF.

This clone was detected a few times. J is TRBJ1-1 and V is TRBV19; D is possibly TRBD1 (5 bases). This CDR3 region has 14 residues. V lost 1 base to trimming and J lost 3 bases, with 9 bases between them. From germline, CDR1 is LNHDA and CDR2 SQIVND (reference sequence). The DNA for the CDR3 is TGTGCCAGTAGTATAGTGGGGCGGTACACTGAAGCTTTCTTT. Amino acids: CASSIVGRYTEAFF.

This chain links TRBV6-1 with TRBJ1-1, with D possibly matching TRBD1 (6 bases). Between the trimmed V and J ends, which lost 7 bases and 4 bases, there was a span of 13 bases. Per germline, CDR1 MNHNS and CDR2 SASEGT. The CDR3 is made up of 13 amino acids. The CDR3 spells CASTGVEGTEAFF. The CDR3 DNA reads as TGTGCCAGCACAGGGGTTGAGGGCACTGAAGCTTTCTTT.

This chain connects TRBV12-3 or TRBV12-4 to TRBJ1-2; 9 nucleotides align to TRBD1. The V and J ends lost 6 bases and 6 bases, in that order; junction bases with no gene match: 5. This CDR3 region has 13 residues. Written as DNA, the CDR3 is TGTGCCAGCAGCCCCCGGACAGGGGATGGCTACACCTTC. This translates into CASSPRTGDGYTF.

The V gene is TRBV9, the J gene TRBJ2-3; D call uncertain. Trimming shortened V by 2 bases and J by 5 bases, and 9 bases separated the two germline ends. The CDR3 is 13 amino acids. Germline values: CDR1 SGDLS, CDR2 YYNGEE. The CDR3 loop reads CASSVRMGDTQYF. For the CDR3, the DNA is TGTGCCAGCAGCGTGCGGATGGGAGATACGCAGTATTTT.

The CDR3, as DNA: TGTGCCAGTAGCCTGGACAGGAAGAACACTGAAGCTTTCTTT. Amino acid sequence: CASSLDRKNTEAFF. V usage is TRBV19 and J usage is TRBJ1-1; 7 nucleotides agree with TRBD1. Germline assignment: CDR1 LNHDA and CDR2 SQIVND (reference sequence). This CDR3 region has 14 residues. J gave up 1 base and V 6 bases, and 5 bases lay outside the gene matches.

V and J are TRBV30 and TRBJ1-6, with D perhaps TRBD1 (5 bases). Between the trimmed V and J ends, which lost 7 bases and 0 bases, there was a span of 10 bases. The V gene's germline CDR1 is GTSNPN and CDR2 SVGIG (reference sequence). The CDR3 totals 14 residues. CDR3 in amino acids: CASTASSYNSPLHF. The CDR3 coding sequence is TGTGCCTCGACAGCGAGCTCCTATAATTCACCCCTCCACTTT.

V usage is TRBV5-1 and J usage is TRBJ2-3; D unclear. V shed 3 bases and J shed 2 bases, with 16 bases lying between them. Germline V CDR1 and CDR2: SGHRS, YFSETQ. The CDR3 is 16 residues long. For the CDR3, the DNA is TGCGCCAGCAGCTCCGAGCCCGAACTTCCCACAGATACGCAGTATTTT. This sequence encodes CASSSEPELPTDTQYF.

The V and J genes are TRBV7-9 and TRBJ2-6; D gene ambiguous. V lost 2 bases and J 4 bases, leaving 9 bases between the germline ends. Germline CDR1 is SEHNR and CDR2 is FQNEAQ (reference sequence). CDR3 length: 15 residues. Here the CDR3 reads CASSLRVAGANVLTF. In DNA, the CDR3 is TGTGCCAGCAGCTTAAGGGTTGCCGGGGCCAACGTCCTGACTTTC.